The rows below give T cell receptor beta chains drawn from one sample of a study of vaccination and CD4 T cells after COVID-19. TCRdb recomputed calls from the PCR reads with MiXCR, one row per CDR3 protein. The sample holds about 21,000 distinct CDR3 sequences, around 70% seen once. These receptors have no identified antigens. The source material was CD4+ T cells from blood, cultured in vitro. The origin of the receptors is a human donor who had recovered from COVID-19. Each CDR3 is given with its conserved first and last residue. D genes are given only for firm matches. Size is omitted from some rows. Given values are once, few, many or a class for expanded clones.

17	TRBD1	TRBV20-1	TRBJ2-7	NA	CSARPKTRDRITYEQYF	TGCAGTGCTAGACCTAAAACCCGGGACAGGATAACCTACGAGCAGTACTTC
14	NA	TRBV19	TRBJ2-7	NA	CASSIGRGLYEQYF	TGTGCCAGTAGTATAGGCAGGGGTCTCTACGAGCAGTACTTC
13	NA	TRBV12-3/TRBV12-4	TRBJ1-2	once	CASSPSGSYGYTF	TGTGCCAGCAGCCCCTCCGGTTCCTATGGCTACACCTTC
13	NA	TRBV20-1	TRBJ1-1	NA	CSAKAKTNTEAFF	TGCAGTGCTAAGGCCAAAACAAACACTGAAGCTTTCTTT
14	TRBD2	TRBV7-2	TRBJ2-7	few	CASTFGLANYEQYF	TGTGCCAGCACCTTTGGACTAGCTAATTACGAGCAGTACTTC
16	NA	TRBV27	TRBJ1-1	few	CASTPPAGVEGTEAFF	TGTGCCAGCACCCCCCCCGCAGGGGTGGAGGGGACTGAAGCTTTCTTT
14	NA	TRBV20-1	TRBJ1-1	NA	CSAPRTVKNTEAFF	TGCAGTGCTCCTAGGACAGTCAAGAACACTGAAGCTTTCTTT
14	TRBD2	TRBV28	TRBJ2-7	NA	CASRKGLTSYEQYF	TGTGCCAGCAGGAAGGGACTAACAAGCTACGAGCAGTACTTC
12	NA	TRBV6-1	TRBJ1-2	NA	CASDQGPGGYTF	TGTGCCAGCGACCAGGGGCCGGGTGGCTACACCTTC
16	TRBD1	TRBV6-2/TRBV6-3	TRBJ1-5	once	CASTGDRDRRNQPQHF	TGTGCCAGCACGGGGGACCGGGACAGAAGAAATCAGCCCCAGCATTTT
14	NA	TRBV7-8	TRBJ1-1	NA	CASSLGQLNTEAFF	TGTGCCAGCAGCTTAGGACAGCTGAACACTGAAGCTTTCTTT
14	TRBD1	TRBV6-5	TRBJ1-1	NA	CASSYQGAITEAFF	TGTGCCAGCAGTTACCAGGGGGCTATCACTGAAGCTTTCTTT
14	TRBD2	TRBV24-1	TRBJ2-3	NA	CATSGAGVADTQYF	TGTGCCACCAGTGGAGCGGGAGTCGCAGATACGCAGTATTTT
18	TRBD2	TRBV2	TRBJ2-6	NA	CASRRLAGGPAGANVLTF	TGTGCCAGCAGACGACTAGCGGGAGGGCCTGCTGGGGCCAACGTCCTGACTTTC
15	NA	TRBV28	TRBJ1-2	NA	CASSLSDRPSYGYTF	TGTGCCAGCAGTTTGAGCGACAGGCCCTCCTATGGCTACACCTTC
16	NA	TRBV7-8	TRBJ2-3	NA	CASSLKNGVSTDTQYF	TGTGCCAGCAGCCTTAAGAACGGCGTTAGCACAGATACGCAGTATTTT
15	NA	TRBV7-2	TRBJ1-6	NA	CASSFSTPLASPLHF	TGTGCCAGCAGCTTTTCGACACCACTGGCTTCACCCCTCCACTTT
13	NA	TRBV2	TRBJ2-7	few	CASNAKRSYEQYF	TGTGCCAGCAATGCGAAGAGGTCCTACGAGCAGTACTTC
13	TRBD1	TRBV20-1	TRBJ1-5	NA	CSAFDREDQPQHF	TGCAGTGCCTTCGACAGGGAGGATCAGCCCCAGCATTTT
16	NA	TRBV7-9	TRBJ1-5	few	CASSQAGISTPQPQHF	TGTGCCAGCAGCCAAGCGGGTATTAGTACCCCCCAGCCCCAGCATTTT
16	NA	TRBV6-5	TRBJ1-5	NA	CASSSSPGGLNQPQHF	TGTGCCAGCAGTTCTTCCCCGGGAGGGCTAAATCAGCCCCAGCATTTT
11	NA	TRBV6-1	TRBJ2-3	NA	CASLLADTQYF	TGTGCCAGTTTACTTGCAGATACGCAGTATTTT
13	NA	TRBV4-1	TRBJ1-1	NA	CASSQTTRAEAFF	TGCGCCAGCAGCCAAACTACCAGGGCTGAAGCTTTCTTT
12	NA	TRBV30	TRBJ1-2	NA	CAWSLQNYGYTF	TGTGCCTGGAGTCTACAGAACTATGGCTACACCTTC
13	TRBD1	TRBV20-1	TRBJ1-6	NA	CSAKTGNNSPLHF	TGCAGTGCTAAGACAGGGAATAATTCACCCCTCCACTTT
13	NA	TRBV7-2	TRBJ1-4	once	CASSLVADEKLLF	TGTGCCAGCAGCTTAGTTGCAGACGAAAAACTGTTGTTT
16	NA	TRBV4-1	TRBJ1-4	NA	CASSHNLGAGNEKLFF	TGCGCCAGCAGCCATAACTTGGGGGCGGGTAATGAAAAACTGTTTTTT
17	NA	TRBV20-1	TRBJ1-6	NA	CSARVRRGGPNNSPLHF	TGCAGTGCTAGAGTGAGGCGTGGAGGACCAAATAATTCACCCCTCCACTTT
14	NA	TRBV6-2/TRBV6-3	TRBJ1-2	NA	CASSYVGLVYGYTF	TGTGCCAGCAGTTACGTGGGACTAGTCTATGGCTACACCTTC
15	TRBD2	TRBV7-7	TRBJ2-5	NA	CASSLPGLGQETQYF	TGTGCTAGCAGCTTACCGGGACTAGGCCAAGAGACCCAGTACTTC
15	TRBD2	TRBV11-2	TRBJ2-7	once	CASSLERGLGYEQYF	TGTGCCAGCAGCTTAGAGCGGGGACTAGGCTACGAGCAGTACTTC
12	NA	TRBV10-3	TRBJ2-5	few	CAISEREETQYF	TGTGCCATCAGTGAGCGGGAGGAGACCCAGTACTTC
16	NA	TRBV4-3	TRBJ1-3	NA	CASSQDPFDTGNTIYF	TGCGCCAGCAGCCAAGACCCGTTCGATACTGGAAACACCATATATTTT
18	NA	TRBV28	TRBJ2-2	NA	CASSLGIGGLQNTGELFF	TGTGCCAGCAGTTTAGGTATAGGGGGACTTCAAAACACCGGGGAGCTGTTTTTT
15	TRBD1	TRBV28	TRBJ1-5	NA	CASKIEGALNQPQHF	TGTGCCAGCAAAATTGAGGGGGCCCTCAATCAGCCCCAGCATTTT
13	NA	TRBV7-2	TRBJ2-5	NA	CASSLVQQETQYF	TGTGCCAGCAGCTTAGTACAGCAAGAGACCCAGTACTTC
19	TRBD2	TRBV28	TRBJ2-2	NA	CASSLFLAASGGTTGELFF	TGTGCCAGCAGCCTCTTTCTGGCGGCTAGCGGCGGGACCACCGGGGAGCTGTTTTTT
13	TRBD2	TRBV6-1	TRBJ2-1	few	CASSTAGYNEQFF	TGTGCCAGCAGTACAGCGGGGTACAATGAGCAGTTCTTC
15	NA	TRBV6-5	TRBJ1-6	NA	CASSSGFSYNSPLHF	TGTGCCAGCAGTTCTGGCTTCTCCTATAATTCACCCCTCCACTTT
15	TRBD2	TRBV20-1	TRBJ2-2	once	CSAREFSGSTGELFF	TGCAGTGCTAGAGAGTTTAGCGGGAGCACCGGGGAGCTGTTTTTT
13	NA	TRBV7-2	TRBJ1-2	NA	CASSLVIRAGYTF	TGTGCCAGCAGCTTGGTCATTAGAGCTGGCTACACCTTC
15	TRBD2	TRBV6-2/TRBV6-3	TRBJ2-2	NA	CASSYGGRSTGELFF	TGTGCCAGCAGTTACGGCGGGAGATCGACCGGGGAGCTGTTTTTT